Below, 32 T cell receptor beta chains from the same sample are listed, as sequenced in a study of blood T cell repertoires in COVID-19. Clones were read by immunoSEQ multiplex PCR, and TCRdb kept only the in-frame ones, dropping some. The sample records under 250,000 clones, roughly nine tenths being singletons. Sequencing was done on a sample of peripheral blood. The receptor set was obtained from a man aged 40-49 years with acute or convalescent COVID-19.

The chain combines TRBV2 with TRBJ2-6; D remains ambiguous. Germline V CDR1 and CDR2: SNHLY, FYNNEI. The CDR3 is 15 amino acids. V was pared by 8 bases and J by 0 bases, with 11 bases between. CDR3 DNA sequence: TGTGCCAGCGATGGGCTCGGCTCTGGGGCCAACGTCCTGACTTTC. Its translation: CASDGLGSGANVLTF. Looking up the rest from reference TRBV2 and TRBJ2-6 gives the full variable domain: EPEVTQTPSHQVTQMGQEVILRCVPISNHLYFYWYRQILGQKVEFLVSFYNNEISEKSEIFDDQFSVERPDGSNFTLKIRSTKLEDSAMYFCASDGLGSGANVLTFGAGSRLTVL.

The CDR3 protein is CASSIGVRIGANYGYTF. CDR3 DNA: TGTGCCAGTAGTATAGGAGTCAGGATAGGCGCTAACTATGGCTACACCTTC. The chain has TRBV19 and TRBJ1-2; D unresolved. Trimming stripped 1 base from V and 0 bases from J, with 15 bases between. Germline values: CDR1 LNHDA, CDR2 SQIVND (reference sequence). The CDR3 consists of 17 residues.

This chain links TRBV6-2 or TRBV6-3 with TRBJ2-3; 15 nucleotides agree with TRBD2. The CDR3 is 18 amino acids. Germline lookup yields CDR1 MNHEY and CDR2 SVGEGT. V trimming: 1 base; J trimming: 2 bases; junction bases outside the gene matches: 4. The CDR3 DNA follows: TGTGCCAGCAGTTACTGGACTAGCGGGGGGGCGATCACAGATACGCAGTATTTT. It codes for CASSYWTSGGAITDTQYF.

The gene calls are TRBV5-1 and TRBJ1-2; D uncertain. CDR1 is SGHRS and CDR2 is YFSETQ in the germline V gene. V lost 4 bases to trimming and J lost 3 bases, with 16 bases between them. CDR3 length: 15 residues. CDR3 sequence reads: CASSPAGIVDYGYTF. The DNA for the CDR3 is TGCGCCAGCAGCCCAGCGGGGATAGTCGACTATGGCTACACCTTC.

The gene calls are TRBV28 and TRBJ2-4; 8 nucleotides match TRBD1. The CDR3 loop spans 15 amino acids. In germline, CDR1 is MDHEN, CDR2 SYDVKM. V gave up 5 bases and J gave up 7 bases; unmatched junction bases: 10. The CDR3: CASSLTGTGANIQYF. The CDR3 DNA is TGTGCCAGCAGTCTGACCGGGACAGGCGCGAACATTCAGTACTTC.

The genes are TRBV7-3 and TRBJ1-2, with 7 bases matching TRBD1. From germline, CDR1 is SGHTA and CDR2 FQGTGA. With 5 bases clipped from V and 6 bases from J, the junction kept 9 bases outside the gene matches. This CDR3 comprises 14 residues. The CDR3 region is CASSPRPTGNGYTF. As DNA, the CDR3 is TGTGCCAGCAGCCCCCGACCGACAGGGAATGGCTACACCTTC.

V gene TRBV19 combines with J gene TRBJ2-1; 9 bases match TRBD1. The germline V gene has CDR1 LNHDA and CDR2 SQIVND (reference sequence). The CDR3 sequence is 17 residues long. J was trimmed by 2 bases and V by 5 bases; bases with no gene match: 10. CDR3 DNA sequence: TGTGCCAGTAGTGCGTCAACAGGGGGCTCGGCCTACAATGAGCAGTTCTTC. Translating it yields CASSASTGGSAYNEQFF. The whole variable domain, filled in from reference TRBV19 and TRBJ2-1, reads DGGITQSPKYLFRKEGQNVTLSCEQNLNHDAMYWYRQDPGQGLRLIYYSQIVNDFQKGDIAEGYSVSREKKESFPLTVTSAQKNPTAFYLCASSASTGGSAYNEQFFGPGTRLTVL.

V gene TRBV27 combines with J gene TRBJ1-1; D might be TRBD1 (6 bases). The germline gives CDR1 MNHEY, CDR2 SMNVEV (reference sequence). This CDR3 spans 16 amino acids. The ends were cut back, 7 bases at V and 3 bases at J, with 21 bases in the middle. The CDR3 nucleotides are TGTGCCAGCATCATATCCGTGGGGGCGAAGTACACTGAAGCTTTCTTT. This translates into CASIISVGAKYTEAFF.

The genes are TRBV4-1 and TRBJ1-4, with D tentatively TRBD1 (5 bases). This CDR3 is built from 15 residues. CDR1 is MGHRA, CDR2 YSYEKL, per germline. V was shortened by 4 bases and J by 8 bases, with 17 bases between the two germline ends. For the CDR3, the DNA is TGCGCCAGCAGCCTGGCCCGGGGGTCCGGGGAAAAACTGTTTTTT. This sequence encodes CASSLARGSGEKLFF.

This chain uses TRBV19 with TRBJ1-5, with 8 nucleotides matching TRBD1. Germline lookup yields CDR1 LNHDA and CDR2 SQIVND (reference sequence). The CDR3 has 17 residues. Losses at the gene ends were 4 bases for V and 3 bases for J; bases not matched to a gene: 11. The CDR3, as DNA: TGTGCCAGTAGTAACAACAGGGGGAGGTTGTTCAATCAGCCCCAGCATTTT. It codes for CASSNNRGRLFNQPQHF. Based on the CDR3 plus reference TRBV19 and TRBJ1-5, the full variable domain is DGGITQSPKYLFRKEGQNVTLSCEQNLNHDAMYWYRQDPGQGLRLIYYSQIVNDFQKGDIAEGYSVSREKKESFPLTVTSAQKNPTAFYLCASSNNRGRLFNQPQHFGDGTRLSIL.

CDR3 sequence reads: CASSPRTVGGVGELFF. In DNA form, the CDR3 reads TGTGCCAGCAGCCCCCGGACCGTTGGGGGGGTGGGGGAGCTGTTTTTT. This rearrangement joins TRBV7-2 to TRBJ2-2; TRBD2 matches 7 bases. This CDR3 region has 16 residues. The germline gives CDR1 SGHTA, CDR2 FQGNSA. V was clipped by 5 bases and J by 8 bases; unmatched bases: 14.

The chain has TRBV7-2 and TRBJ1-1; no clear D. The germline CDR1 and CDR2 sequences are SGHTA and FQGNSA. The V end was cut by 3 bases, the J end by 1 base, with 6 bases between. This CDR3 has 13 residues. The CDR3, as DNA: TGTGCCAGCAGCTTCCAACAGAACACTGAAGCTTTCTTT. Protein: CASSFQQNTEAFF.

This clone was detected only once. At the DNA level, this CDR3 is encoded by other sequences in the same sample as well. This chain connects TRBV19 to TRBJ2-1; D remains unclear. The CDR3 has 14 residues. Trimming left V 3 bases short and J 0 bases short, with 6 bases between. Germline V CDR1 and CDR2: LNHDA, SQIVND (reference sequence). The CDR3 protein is CASSIGSSYNEQFF. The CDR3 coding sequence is TGTGCCAGTAGTATTGGCAGCTCCTACAATGAGCAGTTCTTC.

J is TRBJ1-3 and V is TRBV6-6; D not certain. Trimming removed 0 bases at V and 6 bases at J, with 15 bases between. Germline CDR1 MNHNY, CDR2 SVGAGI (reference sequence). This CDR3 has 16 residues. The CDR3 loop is CASSYSGGLMENTIYF. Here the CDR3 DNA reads TGTGCCAGCAGTTACTCGGGAGGACTGATGGAAAACACCATATATTTT.

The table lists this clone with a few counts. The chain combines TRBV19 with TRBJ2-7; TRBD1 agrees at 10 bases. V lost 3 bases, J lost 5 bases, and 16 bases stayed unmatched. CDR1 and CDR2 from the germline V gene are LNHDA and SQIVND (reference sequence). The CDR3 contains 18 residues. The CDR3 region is CASSMYGAPGQGNNEQYF. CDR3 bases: TGTGCCAGTAGTATGTATGGAGCGCCGGGACAGGGGAACAACGAGCAGTACTTC.

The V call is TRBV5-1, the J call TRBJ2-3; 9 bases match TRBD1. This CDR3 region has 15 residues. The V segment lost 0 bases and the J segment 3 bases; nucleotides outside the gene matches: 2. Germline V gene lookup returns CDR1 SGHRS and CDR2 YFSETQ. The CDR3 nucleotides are TGCGCCAGCAGCTTGGGGGACAGGGAAACAGATACGCAGTATTTT. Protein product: CASSLGDRETDTQYF.

This chain's CDR3 is CASSSGQGGNYEQYF. DNA for the CDR3: TGCGCCAGCAGCTCAGGACAGGGGGGAAACTACGAGCAGTACTTC. The chain is built from TRBV5-1 and TRBJ2-7; 10 positions match TRBD1. The CDR3 length is 15 residues. The germline CDR1 and CDR2 sequences are SGHRS and YFSETQ. J was trimmed by 3 bases and V by 3 bases; bases with no gene match: 6.

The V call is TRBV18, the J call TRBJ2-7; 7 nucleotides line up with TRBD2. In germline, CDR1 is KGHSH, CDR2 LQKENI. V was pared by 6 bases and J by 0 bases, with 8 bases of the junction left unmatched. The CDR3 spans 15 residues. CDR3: CASSREAQSSYEQYF. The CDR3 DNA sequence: TGTGCCAGCTCCCGGGAGGCCCAGAGCTCCTACGAGCAGTACTTC.

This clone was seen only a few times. The CDR3 protein is CASSSSRDRSSYEQYF. CDR3 nucleotides: TGTGCCAGCAGCTCCTCACGGGACAGAAGTAGTTACGAGCAGTACTTC. The V gene is TRBV5-4, the J gene TRBJ2-7, with TRBD1 matching 7 bases. Germline assignment: CDR1 SGHNT and CDR2 YYREEE (reference sequence). The J segment lost 4 bases and the V segment lost 3 bases, leaving 13 bases of the junction unmatched. The CDR3 has 16 residues.

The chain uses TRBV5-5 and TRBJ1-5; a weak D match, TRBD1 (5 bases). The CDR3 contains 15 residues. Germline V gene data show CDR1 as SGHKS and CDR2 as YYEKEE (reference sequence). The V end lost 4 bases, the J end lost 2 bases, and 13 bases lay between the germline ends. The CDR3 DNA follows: TGTGCCAGCAGCCCAAGGGGCAGAGGCAATCAGCCCCAGCATTTT. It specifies CASSPRGRGNQPQHF.

DNA for the CDR3: TGTGCCAGCTTTCCCGGGACAGGGGATACCGGGGAGCTGTTTTTT. Its protein is CASFPGTGDTGELFF. The chain is built from TRBV28 and TRBJ2-2; 10 nucleotides agree with TRBD1. In germline, CDR1 is MDHEN, CDR2 SYDVKM. The V gene end was trimmed by 8 bases and the J gene end by 5 bases; junction bases not matched to a gene: 8. This CDR3 region has 15 residues.

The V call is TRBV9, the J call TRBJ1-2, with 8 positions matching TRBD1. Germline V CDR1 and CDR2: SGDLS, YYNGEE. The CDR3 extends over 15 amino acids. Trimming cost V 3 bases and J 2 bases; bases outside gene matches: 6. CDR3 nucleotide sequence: TGTGCCAGCAGCGGGCGGACAGGGAGCAACTATGGCTACACCTTC. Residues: CASSGRTGSNYGYTF.

CDR3 protein: CASNVAGVGTQYF. The CDR3 DNA sequence: TGTGCCAGCAACGTAGCGGGGGTTGGGACCCAGTACTTC. The chain is built from TRBV14 and TRBJ2-5, with 9 bases matching TRBD2. J lost 7 bases, V lost 7 bases, and 7 bases had no gene match. CDR3 length: 13 amino acids. Germline CDR1 reads SGHDN; CDR2 reads FVKESK.

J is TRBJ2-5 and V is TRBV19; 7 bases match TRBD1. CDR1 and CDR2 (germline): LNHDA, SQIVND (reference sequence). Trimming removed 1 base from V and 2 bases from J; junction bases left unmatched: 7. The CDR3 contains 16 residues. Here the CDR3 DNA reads TGTGCCAGTAGTATAGGCTTGAGACAGGGACAAGAGACCCAGTACTTC. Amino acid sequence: CASSIGLRQGQETQYF.

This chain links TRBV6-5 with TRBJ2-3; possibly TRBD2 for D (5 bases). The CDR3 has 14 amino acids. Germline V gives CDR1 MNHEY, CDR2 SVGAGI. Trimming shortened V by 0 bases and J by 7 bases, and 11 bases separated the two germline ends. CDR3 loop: CASSYSRGTHTQYF. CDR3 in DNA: TGTGCCAGCAGTTACTCTCGGGGAACACATACGCAGTATTTT.

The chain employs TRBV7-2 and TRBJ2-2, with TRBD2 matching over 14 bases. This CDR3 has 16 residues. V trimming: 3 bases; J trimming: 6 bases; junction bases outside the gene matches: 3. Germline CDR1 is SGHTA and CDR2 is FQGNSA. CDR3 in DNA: TGTGCCAGCAGCTTGACTAGCGGGGGGGCCCCCGGGGAGCTGTTTTTT. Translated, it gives CASSLTSGGAPGELFF.

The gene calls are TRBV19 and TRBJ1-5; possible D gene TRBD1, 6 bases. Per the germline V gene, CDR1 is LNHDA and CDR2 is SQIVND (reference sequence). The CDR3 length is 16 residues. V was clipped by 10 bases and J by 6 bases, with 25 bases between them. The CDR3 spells CATTLWGRDITQPQHF. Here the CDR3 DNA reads TGTGCCACTACGCTATGGGGCCGGGACATTACTCAGCCCCAGCATTTT.

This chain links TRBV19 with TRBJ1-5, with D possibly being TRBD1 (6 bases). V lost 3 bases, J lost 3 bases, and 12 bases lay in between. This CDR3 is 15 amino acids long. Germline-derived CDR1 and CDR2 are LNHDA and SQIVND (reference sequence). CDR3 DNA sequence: TGTGCCAGTAGTATGGTCAGGGGTCCCAATCAGCCCCAGCATTTT. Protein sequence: CASSMVRGPNQPQHF.

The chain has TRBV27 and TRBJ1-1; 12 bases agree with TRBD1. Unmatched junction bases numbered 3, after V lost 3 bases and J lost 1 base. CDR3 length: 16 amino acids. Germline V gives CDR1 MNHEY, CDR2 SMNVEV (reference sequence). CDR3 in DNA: TGTGCCAGCAGTTTTAGGGACAGGGGGCGGAACACTGAAGCTTTCTTT. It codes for CASSFRDRGRNTEAFF.

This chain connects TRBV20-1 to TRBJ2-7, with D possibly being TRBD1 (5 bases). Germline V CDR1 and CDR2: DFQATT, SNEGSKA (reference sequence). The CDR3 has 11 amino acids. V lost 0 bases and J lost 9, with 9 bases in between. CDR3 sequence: CSAREGAPQYF. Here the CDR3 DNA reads TGCAGTGCTAGAGAAGGGGCGCCGCAGTACTTC.

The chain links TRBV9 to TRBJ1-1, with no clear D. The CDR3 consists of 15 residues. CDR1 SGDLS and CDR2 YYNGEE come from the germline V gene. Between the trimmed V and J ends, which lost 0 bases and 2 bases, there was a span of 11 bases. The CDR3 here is CASSVEGGINTEAFF. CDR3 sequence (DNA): TGTGCCAGCAGCGTAGAAGGCGGTATAAACACTGAAGCTTTCTTT.

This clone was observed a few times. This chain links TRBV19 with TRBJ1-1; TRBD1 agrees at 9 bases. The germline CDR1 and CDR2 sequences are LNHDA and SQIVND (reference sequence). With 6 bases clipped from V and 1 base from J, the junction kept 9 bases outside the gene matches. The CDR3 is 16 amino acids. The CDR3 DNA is TGTGCCAGTAGCGGACAGGGGCAGTGGGCGAACACTGAAGCTTTCTTT. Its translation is CASSGQGQWANTEAFF.